The rows below give T cell receptor beta chains drawn from one sample of a study of CD8 T cells in Susac syndrome. One entry per CDR3 protein, called by TCRdb with MiXCR from the immunoSEQ multiplex PCR reads. The sample consists of about 140,000 distinct CDR3 sequences, 94% of them appearing once. Input material: CD8+ T cells from PBMCs. The source is a human donor in good health. Both conserved end residues are part of each CDR3. The D gene is left open where the match is weak. Some rows have no size entry. The others give once, few or many, or a class for an expanded clone.

d_call	clone_size	v_call	j_call	cdr3_aa	cdr3_nt
.	once	TRBV30	TRBJ1-1	CAWSVGGITEAFF	TGTGCCTGGAGTGTCGGGGGGATCACTGAAGCTTTCTTT
.	.	TRBV29-1	TRBJ2-2	CSLTGGSGQLGTGELFF	TGCAGCCTAACCGGGGGGTCGGGACAGTTGGGCACCGGGGAGCTGTTTTTT
.	.	TRBV11-2	TRBJ2-3	CASTERGGAEGDTQYF	TGTGCCAGCACCGAACGAGGGGGGGCCGAGGGAGATACGCAGTATTTT
.	.	TRBV7-2	TRBJ1-2	CASSLAPGPKNYGYTF	TGTGCCAGCAGCTTAGCCCCCGGGCCGAAGAACTATGGCTACACCTTC
TRBD1	.	TRBV9	TRBJ1-2	CASSDDRVHYGYTF	TGTGCCAGCAGCGACGACAGGGTACACTATGGCTACACCTTC
.	.	TRBV12-5	TRBJ2-1	CASGLVGNEQFF	TGTGCTAGTGGTTTGGTAGGCAATGAGCAGTTCTTC
.	once	TRBV15	TRBJ2-1	CATGPRRANEQFF	TGTGCCACCGGGCCCAGGAGGGCGAATGAGCAGTTCTTC
.	.	TRBV6-5	TRBJ2-5	CASSFGGGETQYF	TGTGCCAGCAGTTTCGGTGGAGGAGAGACCCAGTACTTC
.	.	TRBV20-1	TRBJ2-1	CSARSGLYNEQFF	TGCAGTGCTAGAAGCGGGCTCTACAATGAGCAGTTCTTC
.	few	TRBV12-3/TRBV12-4	TRBJ1-1	CASSLSVTEAFF	TGTGCCAGCAGTTTATCGGTCACTGAAGCTTTCTTT
.	.	TRBV29-1	TRBJ1-2	CSVQGRGGYTF	TGCAGCGTTCAGGGGAGGGGTGGCTACACCTTC
TRBD1	.	TRBV27	TRBJ2-1	CASSFQSDRGNGNEQFF	TGTGCCAGCAGTTTCCAATCCGACAGGGGAAATGGCAATGAGCAGTTCTTC
TRBD2	.	TRBV4-1	TRBJ2-1	CASSQDEREGHNEQFF	TGCGCCAGCAGCCAAGATGAGCGGGAGGGCCACAATGAGCAGTTCTTC
.	.	TRBV20-1	TRBJ2-5	CSASLIWTTAYQETQYF	TGCAGTGCTAGCCTCATCTGGACCACTGCCTACCAAGAGACCCAGTACTTC
.	.	TRBV30	TRBJ1-1	CAWSVGGYTEAFF	TGTGCCTGGAGTGTTGGGGGTTACACTGAAGCTTTCTTT
.	.	TRBV19	TRBJ1-1	CASRYTLGNTEAFF	TGTGCCAGTAGATACACGCTTGGCAACACTGAAGCTTTCTTT
.	.	TRBV27	TRBJ2-5	CATKMHVLQETQYF	TGTGCCACCAAGATGCACGTGCTCCAAGAGACCCAGTACTTC
TRBD2	.	TRBV20-1	TRBJ2-7	CSAREGLAAGYEQYF	TGCAGTGCTAGAGAGGGACTAGCGGCCGGCTACGAGCAGTACTTC
.	.	TRBV3-1	TRBJ1-1	CASSQDGDAEAFF	TGTGCCAGCAGCCAAGATGGGGACGCTGAAGCTTTCTTT
.	.	TRBV7-9	TRBJ2-7	CASSFAQDEQYF	TGTGCCAGCAGCTTCGCACAAGACGAGCAGTACTTC
.	.	TRBV6-5	TRBJ2-7	CASTGPNRTGHEQYF	TGTGCCAGCACCGGGCCGAATAGGACCGGGCACGAGCAGTACTTC
.	.	TRBV20-1	TRBJ2-7	CSATDLTSYEQYF	TGCAGTGCCACGGACCTAACCTCCTACGAGCAGTACTTC
TRBD2	.	TRBV5-1	TRBJ2-7	CASSFTGAGEYEQYF	TGCGCCAGCAGCTTCACCGGTGCGGGAGAGTACGAGCAGTACTTC
.	.	TRBV2	TRBJ2-3	CASNFPRGTGTDTQYF	TGTGCCAGCAATTTCCCCCGCGGGACCGGCACAGATACGCAGTATTTT
.	.	TRBV24-1	TRBJ2-1	CATSDPPFAGWSNEQFF	TGTGCCACCAGTGATCCCCCCTTTGCGGGATGGTCCAATGAGCAGTTCTTC
.	.	TRBV20-1	TRBJ2-7	CSARESLGGALYEQYF	TGCAGTGCTAGAGAATCCCTCGGAGGGGCCCTCTACGAGCAGTACTTC
.	.	TRBV7-2	TRBJ1-2	CASSSPWGISTIGYTF	TGTGCCAGCAGCTCGCCATGGGGGATTTCAACTATTGGCTACACCTTC
.	.	TRBV12-3/TRBV12-4	TRBJ2-7	CASSLRGQPGEQYF	TGTGCCAGCAGTTTACGAGGCCAGCCTGGCGAGCAGTACTTC
TRBD2	.	TRBV15	TRBJ2-3	CATSRVAGGTDTQYF	TGTGCCACCAGCAGAGTAGCGGGTGGCACAGATACGCAGTATTTT
.	.	TRBV27	TRBJ1-5	CASTPRGGNNQPQHF	TGTGCCAGCACCCCCCGGGGAGGGAACAATCAGCCCCAGCATTTT
TRBD1	.	TRBV27	TRBJ1-2	CASKLTGAYGYTF	TGTGCCAGCAAGTTGACAGGGGCTTATGGCTACACCTTC
.	.	TRBV5-6	TRBJ2-1	CASSLIYNEQFF	TGTGCCAGCAGCTTGATCTACAATGAGCAGTTCTTC
.	.	TRBV29-1	TRBJ2-1	CSVEGTRTSYNEQFF	TGCAGCGTTGAGGGAACTAGGACCTCCTACAATGAGCAGTTCTTC
.	.	TRBV13	TRBJ1-2	CASSQGRGYGYTF	TGTGCCAGCAGCCAAGGACGGGGCTATGGCTACACCTTC
.	once	TRBV20-1	TRBJ1-2	CSARDPAGGYTF	TGCAGTGCTAGAGATCCCGCGGGTGGCTACACCTTC
.	once	TRBV30	TRBJ1-2	CAWTPLGAQNYGYTF	TGTGCCTGGACTCCCCTGGGGGCACAAAACTATGGCTACACCTTC
.	.	TRBV28	TRBJ2-1	CASSFGRSYNEQFF	TGTGCCAGCAGTTTCGGCCGCTCCTACAATGAGCAGTTCTTC
.	once	TRBV29-1	TRBJ2-1	CSDRVVDEQFF	TGCAGCGATCGTGTGGTCGATGAGCAGTTCTTC
.	.	TRBV29-1	TRBJ2-7	CSVLSGFDYEQYF	TGCAGCGTCTTAAGCGGGTTCGACTACGAGCAGTACTTC
.	once	TRBV4-3	TRBJ2-1	CASSQVAGDEQFF	TGCGCCAGCAGCCAAGTTGCAGGTGACGAGCAGTTCTTC
.	.	TRBV29-1	TRBJ2-2	CTPLGLSGELFF	TGCACCCCTTTAGGGTTATCCGGGGAGCTGTTTTTT
TRBD2	.	TRBV11-2	TRBJ2-1	CASSSGLAGNEQFF	TGTGCCAGCAGCTCGGGACTAGCGGGAAATGAGCAGTTCTTC
.	.	TRBV9	TRBJ2-2	CASSAQFTNTGELFF	TGTGCCAGCAGCGCCCAATTCACGAACACCGGGGAGCTGTTTTTT
.	.	TRBV15	TRBJ2-5	CATSRVNRDTSKETQYF	TGTGCCACCAGCAGAGTTAATCGGGACACCTCGAAAGAGACCCAGTACTTC
TRBD1	.	TRBV13	TRBJ1-1	CASSLEGAFRTEAFF	TGTGCCAGCAGCTTAGAGGGGGCCTTCAGGACTGAAGCTTTCTTT
.	.	TRBV28	TRBJ2-3	CASSPARQSPSTDTQYF	TGTGCCAGCAGCCCTGCTCGCCAGTCTCCTAGCACAGATACGCAGTATTTT
.	.	TRBV7-9	TRBJ2-1	CASSLLMGEDEQFF	TGTGCCAGCAGCTTACTTATGGGTGAAGATGAGCAGTTCTTC
TRBD2	.	TRBV7-9	TRBJ2-6	CASSVSSGRSGANVLTF	TGTGCCAGCAGCGTTTCAAGCGGGAGAAGTGGGGCCAACGTCCTGACTTTC
.	few	TRBV9	TRBJ2-7	CASSDGTSSYEQYF	TGTGCCAGCAGCGACGGGACTTCTAGCTACGAGCAGTACTTC
.	.	TRBV23-1	TRBJ2-7	CASSQSLAEPYEQYF	TGCGCCAGCAGTCAATCGTTAGCGGAGCCGTACGAGCAGTACTTC
TRBD1	.	TRBV9	TRBJ1-1	CASSVGTGGTEAFF	TGTGCCAGCAGCGTAGGGACAGGTGGTACTGAAGCTTTCTTT
TRBD2	.	TRBV19	TRBJ2-7	CASTGLAGYEQYF	TGTGCCAGTACGGGACTAGCGGGCTACGAGCAGTACTTC
.	.	TRBV20-1	TRBJ2-1	CSARLAFWDEQFF	TGCAGTGCTAGACTAGCCTTCTGGGATGAGCAGTTCTTC